Following are 9 T cell receptor beta chains from one sample sequenced in a study of blood T cell repertoires in COVID-19. Assay: immunoSEQ multiplex PCR; the TCRdb copy retains only in-frame clones and omits some. The data contain roughly 300,000 clones, around 90% of them seen just once; the ten biggest clones take up around 6.8%. What was sequenced was peripheral blood. The receptors were gathered from a woman in her twenties or thirties with COVID-19, enrolled during active disease.

This CDR3 is CSPLAGGGGGTDTQYF. The CDR3, as DNA: TGCAGCCCTCTAGCGGGAGGAGGGGGGGGCACAGATACGCAGTATTTT. The rearrangement links TRBV29-1 to TRBJ2-3, with 11 bases identical to TRBD2. The CDR3 runs 16 residues. The V and J ends lost 8 bases and 1 base, in that order; junction bases with no gene match: 11. The germline V gene encodes CDR1 SQVTM and CDR2 ANQGSEA.

The chain employs TRBV21-1 and TRBJ2-7; the tabulated D call, TRBD2, remains unverified against the DNA. TRBV21-1 is described as a pseudogene. The CDR3 extends over 14 amino acids. CDR3 in DNA: TGTGCCAGCAGGGGACTAGCGGGAGCCTACGAGCAGTACTTC. This codes for CASRGLAGAYEQYF.

The rearrangement uses TRBV6-1 and TRBJ1-6; perhaps TRBD1 as D (5 bases). CDR1 is MNHNS and CDR2 is SASEGT in the germline V gene. The CDR3 is 16 amino acids. V was shortened by 2 bases and J by 7 bases, with 15 bases between the two germline ends. This CDR3 is CASSEIDGAENSPLHF. In DNA, the CDR3 is TGTGCCAGCAGTGAAATCGATGGGGCCGAAAATTCACCCCTCCACTTT.

In nucleotides, the CDR3 is TGTGCCAGCAGCTTGGATTACGGTACCGCCTCCTACGAGCAGTACTTC. Protein: CASSLDYGTASYEQYF. The chain carries TRBV5-5 and TRBJ2-7; D unclear. V lost 0 bases to trimming and J lost 0 bases, with 13 bases between them. CDR1 is SGHKS, CDR2 YYEKEE, per germline (reference sequence). The CDR3 is made up of 16 amino acids.

The V and J genes are TRBV3-1 (or the pseudogene TRBV3-2) and TRBJ2-7; the match to TRBD2 covers 12 bases. Germline CDR1 is LGHDT and CDR2 is YNNKEL (reference sequence). Unmatched junction bases numbered 8, after V lost 6 bases and J lost 5 bases. The CDR3 is 15 amino acids. CDR3 DNA sequence: TGTGCCAGCAGTCAAACTAGCGGGAGGTACCACGAGCAGTACTTC. Its translation is CASSQTSGRYHEQYF.

The V and J genes are TRBV6-2 or TRBV6-3 and TRBJ1-5; D ambiguous. V was shortened by 5 bases and J by 3 bases, with 8 bases between the two germline ends. CDR3 length: 13 amino acids. The germline V gene encodes CDR1 MNHEY and CDR2 SVGEGT. CDR3 nucleotide sequence: TGTGCCAGCAGTACGTACACCAATCAGCCCCAGCATTTT. Translation: CASSTYTNQPQHF.

Written as DNA, the CDR3 is TGTGCCAGCAGCTTAGGGGGTACCTATGGCTACACCTTC. This sequence encodes CASSLGGTYGYTF. The V and J genes are TRBV5-5 and TRBJ1-2, with a weak D call TRBD1 (6 bases). With 2 bases removed from V and 4 bases from J, the gap between germline ends came to 9 bases. In germline, CDR1 is SGHKS, CDR2 YYEKEE (reference sequence). The CDR3 is 13 residues long.

J is TRBJ2-7 and V is TRBV2; possibly TRBD2 for D (6 bases). Trimming removed 2 bases at V and 2 bases at J, with 13 bases between. There are 15 residues in the CDR3. CDR1 is SNHLY, CDR2 FYNNEI, per germline. The CDR3: CASSERGRTTYEQYF. DNA for the CDR3: TGTGCCAGCAGTGAAAGGGGCAGGACTACCTACGAGCAGTACTTC. Combining the CDR3 with reference TRBV2 and TRBJ2-7 gives the whole variable domain EPEVTQTPSHQVTQMGQEVILRCVPISNHLYFYWYRQILGQKVEFLVSFYNNEISEKSEIFDDQFSVERPDGSNFTLKIRSTKLEDSAMYFCASSERGRTTYEQYFGPGTRLTVT.

The V gene is TRBV7-9, the J gene TRBJ2-7, with 10 nucleotides matching TRBD2. The CDR3 is made up of 14 amino acids. Germline V gene sequence: CDR1 SEHNR, CDR2 FQNEAQ (reference sequence). Germline trimming cut 5 bases from V and 7 bases from J; bases unmatched to any gene: 8. The chain's CDR3 is CASSQSGRAGEQYF. The CDR3 DNA sequence: TGTGCCAGCAGCCAGAGCGGGAGGGCAGGGGAGCAGTACTTC.